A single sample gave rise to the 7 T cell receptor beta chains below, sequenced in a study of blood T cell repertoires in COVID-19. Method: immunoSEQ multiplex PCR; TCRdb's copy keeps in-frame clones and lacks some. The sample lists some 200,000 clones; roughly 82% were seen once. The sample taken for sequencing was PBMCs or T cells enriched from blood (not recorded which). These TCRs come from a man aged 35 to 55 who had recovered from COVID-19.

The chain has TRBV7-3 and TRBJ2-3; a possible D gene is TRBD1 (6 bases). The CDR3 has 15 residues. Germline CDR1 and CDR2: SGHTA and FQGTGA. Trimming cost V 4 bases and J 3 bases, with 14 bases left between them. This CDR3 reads CASSSTQGRTDTQYF. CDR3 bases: TGTGCCAGCAGCTCTACACAGGGTCGAACAGATACGCAGTATTTT.

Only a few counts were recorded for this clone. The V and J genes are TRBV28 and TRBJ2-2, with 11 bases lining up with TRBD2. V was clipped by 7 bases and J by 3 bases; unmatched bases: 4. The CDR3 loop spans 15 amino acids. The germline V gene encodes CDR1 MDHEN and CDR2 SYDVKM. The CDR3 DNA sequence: TGTGCCAGCACCCCGGGACTAGCGGACACCGGGGAGCTGTTTTTT. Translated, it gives CASTPGLADTGELFF. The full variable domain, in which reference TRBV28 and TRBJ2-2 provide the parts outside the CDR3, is DVKVTQSSRYLVKRTGEKVFLECVQDMDHENMFWYRQDPGLGLRLIYFSYDVKMKEKGDIPEGYSVSREKKERFSLILESASTNQTSMYLCASTPGLADTGELFFGEGSRLTVL.

The CDR3 sequence: CASSLRGSLPYEQYV. CDR3 in DNA: TGTGCCAGCAGCTTGCGGGGTTCCCTACCCTACGAGCAGTACGTC. This rearrangement joins TRBV5-5 to TRBJ2-7; tentative D call: TRBD2 (5 bases). V was clipped by 1 base and J by 2 bases, with 13 bases between them. The CDR3 covers 15 residues. In germline, CDR1 is SGHKS, CDR2 YYEKEE (reference sequence).

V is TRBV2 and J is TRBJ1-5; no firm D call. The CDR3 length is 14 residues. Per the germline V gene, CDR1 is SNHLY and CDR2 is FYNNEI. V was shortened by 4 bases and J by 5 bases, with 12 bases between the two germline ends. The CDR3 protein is CASSGGVGDQPQHF. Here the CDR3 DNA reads TGTGCCAGCAGTGGCGGGGTAGGCGATCAGCCCCAGCATTTT.

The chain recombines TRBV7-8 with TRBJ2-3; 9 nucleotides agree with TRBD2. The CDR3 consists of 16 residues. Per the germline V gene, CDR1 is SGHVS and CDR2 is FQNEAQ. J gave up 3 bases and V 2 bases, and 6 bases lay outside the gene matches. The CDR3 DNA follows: TGTGCCAGCAGCTTAAGTGGCGGGAGGGGGACAGATACGCAGTATTTT. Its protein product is CASSLSGGRGTDTQYF.

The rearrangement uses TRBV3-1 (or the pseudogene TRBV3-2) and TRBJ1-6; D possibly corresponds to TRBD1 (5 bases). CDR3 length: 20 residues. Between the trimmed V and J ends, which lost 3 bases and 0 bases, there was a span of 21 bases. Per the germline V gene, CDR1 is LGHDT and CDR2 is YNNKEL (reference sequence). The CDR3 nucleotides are TGTGCCAGCAGCCATTTCCTACCCGGGGGGAGGGGCTCCTATAATTCACCCCTCCACTTT. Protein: CASSHFLPGGRGSYNSPLHF.

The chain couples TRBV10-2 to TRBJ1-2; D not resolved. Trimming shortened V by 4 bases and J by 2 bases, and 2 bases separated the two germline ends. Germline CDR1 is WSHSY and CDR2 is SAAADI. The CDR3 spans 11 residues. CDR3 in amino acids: CASSANYGYTF. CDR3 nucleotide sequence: TGCGCCAGCAGTGCAAACTATGGCTACACCTTC.